The T cell receptor beta chain described here comes from a study of cytomegalovirus exposure and HLA in healthy donors. Overall study findings and caveats: Usually a TCR sequence was rare, but some public TCRs were found in many donors. Cytomegalovirus-associated status was assigned to about 160 TCR beta chains.

From germline, CDR1 is SGHVS and CDR2 FNYEAQ. The CDR3 sequence is 16 residues long. The V and J ends lost 5 bases and 2 bases respectively, with 15 bases between them. As to this clone: The antigen is undetermined.

Produced via immunoSEQ multiplex PCR; TCRdb's table is partial and in-frame only. The data show 150,000 to 200,000 clones, about 85% seen once. The chain combines TRBV7-6 with TRBJ1-4; D is perhaps TRBD1 (6 bases). The specimen was PBMCs. This sequence originates from a young man in good health and CMV-seropositive. CDR3 region: CASSQIGGRTNEKLFF. The CDR3 nucleotides read TGTGCCAGCAGCCAAATCGGGGGGCGGACTAATGAAAAACTGTTTTTT.